The 11 T cell receptor beta chains given below trace back to one sample, sequenced in a study of cytomegalovirus exposure and HLA in healthy donors. Method: immunoSEQ multiplex PCR; TCRdb's copy keeps in-frame clones and lacks some. The table lists a few hundred thousand clones, roughly 84% of them singletons. Sequenced input: PBMCs. These receptor sequences come from a woman in her thirties in good health and CMV-seropositive.

The chain carries TRBV6-6 and TRBJ2-7, with no clear D. The V end lost 5 bases, the J end lost 7 bases, and 12 bases lay between the germline ends. CDR1 and CDR2 from the germline V gene are MNHNY and SVGAGI (reference sequence). The CDR3 runs to 12 residues. CDR3 loop: CASSPAFREQYF. The CDR3 region has the DNA TGTGCCAGCAGTCCCGCCTTTAGGGAGCAGTACTTC.

The V call is TRBV7-9, the J call TRBJ2-7; 9 nucleotides align to TRBD1. This CDR3 is built from 15 residues. Trimming cost V 3 bases and J 6 bases; bases outside gene matches: 9. CDR1 and CDR2 (germline): SEHNR, FQNEAQ (reference sequence). CDR3 in amino acids: CASSFITGGMGEQYF. CDR3 sequence (DNA): TGTGCCAGCAGCTTCATTACAGGGGGCATGGGCGAGCAGTACTTC.

This sequence joins TRBV10-3 and TRBJ1-2; D is possibly TRBD1 (6 bases). CDR1 and CDR2 (germline): ENHRY, SYGVKD. This CDR3 comprises 15 residues. Trimming took 2 bases from V and 4 from J, leaving 14 bases between them. CDR3: CAISEDRWVPYGYTF. The CDR3 DNA reads as TGTGCCATCAGTGAGGACAGGTGGGTTCCCTATGGCTACACCTTC.

This chain links TRBV5-1 with TRBJ1-1, with 7 positions matching TRBD1. The V gene's germline CDR1 is SGHRS and CDR2 YFSETQ. The junction had 13 bases not matched to a gene; V was cut back by 4 bases and J by 10 bases. The CDR3 consists of 14 residues. The DNA of the CDR3 is TGCGCCAGCAGCCCTGGGACAGCCGAACGGGGAGCTTTCTTT. It encodes CASSPGTAERGAFF.

J is TRBJ1-5 and V is TRBV5-6; D is uncertain. The CDR3 consists of 17 residues. Per the germline V gene, CDR1 is SGHDT and CDR2 is YYEEEE. With 2 bases removed from V and 0 bases from J, the gap between germline ends came to 15 bases. CDR3 nucleotides: TGTGCCAGCAGCTTTGAAATGGTCGGTTATAGCAATCAGCCCCAGCATTTT. Translation gives CASSFEMVGYSNQPQHF.

The rearrangement joins TRBV27 to TRBJ2-7; TRBD2 agrees at 9 bases. The CDR3 spans 15 residues. V dropped 7 bases and J dropped 4; count of bases not matched to a gene: 11. Germline loops: CDR1 MNHEY, CDR2 SMNVEV (reference sequence). CDR3 in amino acids: CASKVGNSGSYEQYF. In DNA form, the CDR3 reads TGTGCCAGCAAGGTCGGGAATAGCGGGAGTTACGAGCAGTACTTC.

The gene calls are TRBV5-1 and TRBJ2-3; 11 nucleotides agree with TRBD2. Germline CDR1 SGHRS, CDR2 YFSETQ. J lost 2 bases, V lost 1 base, and 9 bases had no gene match. The CDR3 sequence is 18 residues long. Here the CDR3 DNA reads TGCGCCAGCAGCTTGACTAGCGGGAGAGGGAGGTACACAGATACGCAGTATTTT. Translated: CASSLTSGRGRYTDTQYF.

This clone was counted between two and nine times. V gene TRBV28 combines with J gene TRBJ2-7, with 10 bases matching TRBD1. Trimming cost V 5 bases and J 4 bases; bases outside gene matches: 8. The germline CDR1 and CDR2 sequences are MDHEN and SYDVKM. CDR3 length equals 15 residues. The DNA of the CDR3 is TGTGCCAGCAGTACGAGGGACAGGGGTACTTACGAGCAGTACTTC. It codes for CASSTRDRGTYEQYF.

Only one count was recorded for this clone. Germline is not matched at one junction end, which may reflect a read error. The rearrangement joins TRBV5-4 to TRBJ2-6, with 7 nucleotides matching TRBD2. CDR1 SGHNT and CDR2 YYREEE come from the germline V gene (reference sequence). The length of the CDR3 is 16 residues. The CDR3 sequence: CASSRGVQAGANVLTF. The CDR3 DNA sequence: TGTGCCAGCAGCCGGGGGGTCCAGGCTGGTGCCAACGTCCTGACTTTC.

The chain employs TRBV5-1 and TRBJ1-5; 8 nucleotides match TRBD1. V dropped 0 bases and J dropped 6; count of bases not matched to a gene: 11. Germline lookup yields CDR1 SGHRS and CDR2 YFSETQ. CDR3 size: 17 residues. The CDR3: CASSLGVQDREGQPQHF. In DNA, the CDR3 is TGCGCCAGCAGCTTGGGGGTGCAGGACAGGGAGGGTCAGCCCCAGCATTTT. Together with reference TRBV5-1 and TRBJ1-5, the CDR3 gives the full variable domain: KAGVTQTPRYLIKTRGQQVTLSCSPISGHRSVSWYQQTPGQGLQFLFEYFSETQRNKGNFPGRFSGRQFSNSRSEMNVSTLELGDSALYLCASSLGVQDREGQPQHFGDGTRLSIL.

This chain joins TRBV11-2 and TRBJ2-1; 9 bases are a match to TRBD2. The germline V gene has CDR1 SGHAT and CDR2 FQNNGV. The J segment lost 3 bases and the V segment lost 1 base, leaving 1 base of the junction unmatched. This CDR3 is 15 amino acids long. The CDR3 spells CASSLVLAGYNEQFF. Written as DNA, the CDR3 is TGTGCCAGCAGCTTAGTACTAGCGGGCTACAATGAGCAGTTCTTC.